This T cell receptor (beta chain) was retrieved from a study of T cell responses to AZD1222 COVID-19 vaccine. The germline CDR1 and CDR2 sequences are MNHEY and SVGAGI. The CDR3 is 13 amino acids. Trimming took off 8 bases at V and 7 bases at J, with 12 bases between the two ends. This table comes from immunoSEQ multiplex PCR, and its TCRdb copy is limited to in-frame clones, with some not included. The sample holds tens of thousands of clones; about 88% are singletons and the top ten take 7% to 8.5%. The rearrangement joins TRBV6-5 to TRBJ1-6; the D gene is possibly TRBD1 (6 bases). Sequencing was performed on peripheral blood, taken 28 days after the second AZD1222 dose. The clonotype originates from an adult who received the AZD1222 COVID-19 vaccine. CDR3 nucleotides: TGTGCCAGCGGATGGACAGACAATTCACCCCTCCACTTT. This sequence encodes CASGWTDNSPLHF.